This is a list of T cell receptor beta chains from one sample in a study of CD8 T cells in ankylosing spondylitis. MiXCR was run by TCRdb on the 5' RACE reads, yielding one entry per CDR3 protein. The table has roughly 150,000 distinct CDR3 sequences, 9.8% seen once. The sequenced sample was blood, either unsorted or a sorted T cell fraction (not recorded which). These receptors originate from a female donor with ankylosing spondylitis or in good health (not recorded which). Each CDR3 is given with its conserved first and last residue. The D gene is left open where the match is weak. Size is stated for part of the rows, as once, few or many counts, or as a class when the clone is expanded.

J gene: TRBJ2-1
V gene: TRBV30
D gene: -
clone size: few
CDR3 protein: CAWRRASYNEQFF
CDR3 DNA: TGTGCCTGGAGGCGGGCGTCCTACAATGAGCAGTTCTTC

J gene: TRBJ2-1
V gene: TRBV7-9
D gene: -
clone size: -
CDR3 protein: CASSFARGGSYNEQFF
CDR3 DNA: TGTGCCAGCAGCTTCGCGAGGGGAGGCTCCTACAATGAGCAGTTCTTC

J gene: TRBJ2-4
V gene: TRBV6-1
D gene: -
clone size: -
CDR3 protein: CASSPVVGLAKNIQYF
CDR3 DNA: TGTGCCAGCAGCCCTGTGGTTGGACTAGCCAAAAACATTCAGTACTTC

J gene: TRBJ2-3
V gene: TRBV20-1
D gene: -
clone size: -
CDR3 protein: CSARLDDTQYF
CDR3 DNA: TGCAGTGCTAGACTAGATGATACGCAGTATTTT

J gene: TRBJ2-3
V gene: TRBV28
D gene: TRBD2
clone size: few
CDR3 protein: CASSLSGLLTDTQYF
CDR3 DNA: TGTGCCAGCAGCCTGTCGGGACTACTCACAGATACGCAGTATTTT

J gene: TRBJ1-5
V gene: TRBV6-6
D gene: -
clone size: -
CDR3 protein: CASSYGGAQPQHF
CDR3 DNA: TGTGCCAGCAGTTACGGGGGCGCTCAGCCCCAGCATTTT

J gene: TRBJ2-1
V gene: TRBV11-2
D gene: TRBD2
clone size: -
CDR3 protein: CASSAWTSGRAGQFF
CDR3 DNA: TGTGCCAGCAGCGCCTGGACTAGCGGGAGGGCGGGGCAGTTCTTC

J gene: TRBJ1-1
V gene: TRBV7-2
D gene: -
clone size: many
CDR3 protein: CASRYLPGAGTEAFF
CDR3 DNA: TGTGCCAGCAGGTATCTTCCGGGAGCGGGGACTGAAGCTTTCTTT

J gene: TRBJ2-2
V gene: TRBV4-3
D gene: TRBD2
clone size: few
CDR3 protein: CASSQDKISGGDTGELFF
CDR3 DNA: TGCGCCAGCAGCCAAGATAAAATAAGCGGGGGGGACACCGGGGAGCTGTTTTTT

J gene: TRBJ2-7
V gene: TRBV5-5
D gene: -
clone size: few
CDR3 protein: CASTADSLSYEQYF
CDR3 DNA: TGTGCCAGCACCGCGGACAGCCTCTCCTACGAGCAGTACTTC

J gene: TRBJ2-1
V gene: TRBV4-1
D gene: -
clone size: -
CDR3 protein: CASSQVQYNEQFF
CDR3 DNA: TGCGCCAGCAGCCAAGTACAGTACAATGAGCAGTTCTTC

J gene: TRBJ1-4
V gene: TRBV5-1
D gene: -
clone size: many
CDR3 protein: CASSLGQPGEKLFF
CDR3 DNA: TGCGCCAGCAGCTTGGGTCAACCTGGTGAAAAACTGTTTTTT

J gene: TRBJ2-2
V gene: TRBV7-8
D gene: TRBD2
clone size: -
CDR3 protein: CASSLEVRRETGELFF
CDR3 DNA: TGTGCCAGCAGCTTAGAAGTGCGGCGGGAGACCGGGGAGCTGTTTTTT

J gene: TRBJ2-1
V gene: TRBV9
D gene: TRBD2
clone size: many
CDR3 protein: CASGPSGYNEQFF
CDR3 DNA: TGTGCCAGCGGTCCTAGCGGCTACAATGAGCAGTTCTTC

J gene: TRBJ2-7
V gene: TRBV5-1
D gene: -
clone size: -
CDR3 protein: CASGGTASSYEQYF
CDR3 DNA: TGCGCCAGCGGCGGGACAGCCAGCTCCTACGAGCAGTACTTC

J gene: TRBJ1-1
V gene: TRBV7-9
D gene: -
clone size: -
CDR3 protein: CASSELGNEAFF
CDR3 DNA: TGTGCCAGCAGCGAGCTCGGGAACGAAGCTTTCTTT

J gene: TRBJ2-1
V gene: TRBV27
D gene: -
clone size: -
CDR3 protein: CASRITGQAQFF
CDR3 DNA: TGTGCCAGCAGGATCACGGGACAAGCGCAGTTCTTC